This T cell receptor (beta chain) was captured in a study of T cells in Graves' hyperthyroidism and ophthalmopathy. Notes on the study in general: In the blood, most expanded thyroid clonotypes above 0.001 appeared as well.

Template material for amplifying TCR beta CDR3 regions consisted of RNA transcripts. When the TCR CDR3 underwent first-round RT-PCR, the HTBI primer set was used. TCRdb re-called the multiplex PCR reads through MiXCR, storing one row per CDR3 protein. The table shows 550,000 to 800,000 distinct CDR3 sequences, with 17% occurring only once. Germline CDR1 MNHEY, CDR2 SVGEGT. This CDR3 is 14 amino acids long. The junction had 9 bases not matched to a gene; V was cut back by 7 bases and J by 3 bases. The table lists this clonotype with many counts. As yet, its antigen is unknown. Hyperthyroidism patients were newly diagnosed, had disease duration under 2 months, and were aged 18 to 65 years. Patients having uncontrolled infection, another autoimmune disease, pregnancy or lactation were not included. Around 10 ml fresh peripheral blood yielded the PBMCs.

This sequence originates from a man aged 50 to 59 with Graves' hyperthyroidism. The V gene is TRBV6-2 or TRBV6-3, the J gene TRBJ2-7, with 7 bases that match TRBD1. The source material was blood. Here the CDR3 DNA reads TGTGCCAGCAAATATTGGGGACAGAACTACGAGCAGTACTTC. Translating gives CASKYWGQNYEQYF.